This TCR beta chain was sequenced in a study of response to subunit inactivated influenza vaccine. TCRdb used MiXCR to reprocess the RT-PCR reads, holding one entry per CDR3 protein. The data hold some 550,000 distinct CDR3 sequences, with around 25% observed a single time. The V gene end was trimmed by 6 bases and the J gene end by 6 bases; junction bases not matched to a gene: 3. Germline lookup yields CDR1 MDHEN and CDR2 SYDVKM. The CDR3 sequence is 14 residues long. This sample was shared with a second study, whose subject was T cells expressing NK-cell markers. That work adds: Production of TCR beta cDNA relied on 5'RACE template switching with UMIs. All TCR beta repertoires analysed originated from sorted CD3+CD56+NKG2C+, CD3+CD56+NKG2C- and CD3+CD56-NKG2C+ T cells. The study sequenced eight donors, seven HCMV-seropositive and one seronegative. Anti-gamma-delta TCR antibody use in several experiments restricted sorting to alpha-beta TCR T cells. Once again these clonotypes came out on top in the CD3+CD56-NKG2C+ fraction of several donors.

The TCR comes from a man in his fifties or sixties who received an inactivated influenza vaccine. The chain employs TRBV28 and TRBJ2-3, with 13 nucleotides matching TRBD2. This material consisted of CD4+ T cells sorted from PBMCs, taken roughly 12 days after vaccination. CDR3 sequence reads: CASRSGLAGDTQYF. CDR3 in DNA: TGTGCCAGCAGGTCGGGACTAGCGGGGGATACGCAGTATTTT. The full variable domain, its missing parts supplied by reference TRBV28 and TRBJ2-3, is DVKVTQSSRYLVKRTGEKVFLECVQDMDHENMFWYRQDPGLGLRLIYFSYDVKMKEKGDIPEGYSVSREKKERFSLILESASTNQTSMYLCASRSGLAGDTQYFGPGTRLTVL.